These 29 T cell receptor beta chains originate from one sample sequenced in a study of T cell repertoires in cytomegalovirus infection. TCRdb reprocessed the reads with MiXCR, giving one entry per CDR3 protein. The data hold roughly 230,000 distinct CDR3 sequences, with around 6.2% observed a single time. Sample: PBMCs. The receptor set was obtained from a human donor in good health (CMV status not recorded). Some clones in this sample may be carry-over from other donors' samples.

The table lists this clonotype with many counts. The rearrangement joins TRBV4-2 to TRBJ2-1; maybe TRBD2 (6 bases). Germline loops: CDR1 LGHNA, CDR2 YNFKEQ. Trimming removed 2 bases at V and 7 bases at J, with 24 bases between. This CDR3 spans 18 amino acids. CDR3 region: CASSQSLFKGLRSNEQFF. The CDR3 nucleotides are TGTGCCAGCAGCCAATCACTCTTTAAGGGACTGAGAAGTAATGAGCAGTTCTTC.

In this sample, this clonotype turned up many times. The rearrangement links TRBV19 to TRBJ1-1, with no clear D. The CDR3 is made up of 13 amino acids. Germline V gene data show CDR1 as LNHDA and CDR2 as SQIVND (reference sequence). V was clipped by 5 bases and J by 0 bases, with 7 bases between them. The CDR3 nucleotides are TGTGCCAGTAGTGTTCAGGTGAACACTGAAGCTTTCTTT. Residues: CASSVQVNTEAFF. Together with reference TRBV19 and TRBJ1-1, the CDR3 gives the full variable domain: DGGITQSPKYLFRKEGQNVTLSCEQNLNHDAMYWYRQDPGQGLRLIYYSQIVNDFQKGDIAEGYSVSREKKESFPLTVTSAQKNPTAFYLCASSVQVNTEAFFGQGTRLTVV.

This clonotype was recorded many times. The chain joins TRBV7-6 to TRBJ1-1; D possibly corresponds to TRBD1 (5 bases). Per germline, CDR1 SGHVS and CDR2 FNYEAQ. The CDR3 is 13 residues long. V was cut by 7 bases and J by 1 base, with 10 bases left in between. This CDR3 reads CASTLGGNTEAFF. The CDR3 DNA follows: TGTGCCAGCACCCTCGGGGGGAACACTGAAGCTTTCTTT.

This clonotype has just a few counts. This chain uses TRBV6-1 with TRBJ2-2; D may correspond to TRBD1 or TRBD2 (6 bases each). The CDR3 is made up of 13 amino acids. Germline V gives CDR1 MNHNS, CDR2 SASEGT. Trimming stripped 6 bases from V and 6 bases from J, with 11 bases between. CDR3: CASSSGGAGELFF. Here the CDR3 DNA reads TGTGCCAGCAGCTCCGGGGGCGCCGGGGAGCTGTTTTTT.

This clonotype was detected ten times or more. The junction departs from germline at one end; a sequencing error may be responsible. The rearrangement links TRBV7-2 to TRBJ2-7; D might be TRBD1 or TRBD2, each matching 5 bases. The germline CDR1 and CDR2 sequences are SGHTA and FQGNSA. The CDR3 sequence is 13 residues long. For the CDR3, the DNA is TGTGCCAGCAGCTTAGATTCCCGGGGCGCCCTAGAGTTC. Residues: CASSLDSRGALEF.

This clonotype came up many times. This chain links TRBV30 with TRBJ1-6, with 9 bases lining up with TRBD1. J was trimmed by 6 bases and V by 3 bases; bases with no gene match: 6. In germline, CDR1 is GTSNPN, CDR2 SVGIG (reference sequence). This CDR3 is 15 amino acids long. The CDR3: CAWRPRDRVNSPLHF. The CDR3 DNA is TGTGCCTGGAGGCCCCGGGACAGGGTTAATTCACCCCTCCACTTT.

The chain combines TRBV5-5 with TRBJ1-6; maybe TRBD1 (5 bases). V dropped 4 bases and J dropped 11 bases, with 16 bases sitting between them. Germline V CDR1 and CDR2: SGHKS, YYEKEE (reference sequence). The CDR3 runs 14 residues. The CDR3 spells CASSRDSVYAPLHF. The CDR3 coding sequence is TGTGCCAGCAGCCGAGACAGTGTCTACGCACCCCTCCACTTT.

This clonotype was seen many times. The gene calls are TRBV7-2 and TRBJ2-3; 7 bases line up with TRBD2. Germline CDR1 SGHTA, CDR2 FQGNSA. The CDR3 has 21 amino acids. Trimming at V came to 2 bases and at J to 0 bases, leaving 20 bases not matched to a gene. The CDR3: CASSLTGAGMNLIPSTDTQYF. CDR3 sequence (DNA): TGTGCCAGCAGCTTAACTGGAGCGGGGATGAATCTGATTCCTAGCACAGATACGCAGTATTTT.

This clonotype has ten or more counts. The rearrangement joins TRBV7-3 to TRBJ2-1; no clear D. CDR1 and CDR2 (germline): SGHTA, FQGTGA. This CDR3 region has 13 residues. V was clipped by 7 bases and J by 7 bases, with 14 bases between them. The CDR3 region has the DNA TGTGCCAGCACCCAACCGGGTATAAATGAGCAGTTCTTC. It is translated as CASTQPGINEQFF.

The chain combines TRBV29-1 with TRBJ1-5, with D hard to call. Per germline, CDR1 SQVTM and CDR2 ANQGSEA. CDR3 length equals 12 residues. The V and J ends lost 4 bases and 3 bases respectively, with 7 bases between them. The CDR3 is CSVVDFNQPQHF. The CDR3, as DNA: TGCAGCGTTGTAGATTTCAATCAGCCCCAGCATTTT. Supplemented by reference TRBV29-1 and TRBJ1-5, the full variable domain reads SAVISQKPSRDICQRGTSLTIQCQVDSQVTMMFWYRQQPGQSLTLIATANQGSEATYESGFVIDKFPISRPNLTFSTLTVSNMSPEDSSIYLCSVVDFNQPQHFGDGTRLSIL.

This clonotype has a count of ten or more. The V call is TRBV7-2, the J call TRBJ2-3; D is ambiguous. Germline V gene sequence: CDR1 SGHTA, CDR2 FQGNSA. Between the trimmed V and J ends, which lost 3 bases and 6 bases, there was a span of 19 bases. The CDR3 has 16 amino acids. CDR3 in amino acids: CASSFSLRGTRDTQYF. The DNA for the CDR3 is TGTGCCAGCAGCTTTTCATTACGCGGAACTCGGGATACGCAGTATTTT. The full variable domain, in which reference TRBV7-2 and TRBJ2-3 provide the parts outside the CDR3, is GAGVSQSPSNKVTEKGKDVELRCDPISGHTALYWYRQSLGQGLEFLIYFQGNSAPDKSGLPSDRFSAERTGGSVSTLTIQRTQQEDSAVYLCASSFSLRGTRDTQYFGPGTRLTVL.

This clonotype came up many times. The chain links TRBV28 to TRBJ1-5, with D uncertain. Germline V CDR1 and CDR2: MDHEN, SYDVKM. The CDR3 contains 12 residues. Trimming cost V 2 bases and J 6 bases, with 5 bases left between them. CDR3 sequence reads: CASSLNFQPQHF. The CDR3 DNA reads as TGTGCCAGCAGTTTAAACTTTCAGCCCCAGCATTTT.

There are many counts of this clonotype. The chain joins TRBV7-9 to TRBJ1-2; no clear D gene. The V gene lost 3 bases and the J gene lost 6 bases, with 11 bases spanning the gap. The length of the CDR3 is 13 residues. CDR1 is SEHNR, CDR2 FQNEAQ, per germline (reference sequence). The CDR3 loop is CASSFAGDDGYTF. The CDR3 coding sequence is TGTGCCAGCAGCTTCGCAGGCGACGATGGCTACACCTTC.

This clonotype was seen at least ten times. The CDR3 nucleotides are TGTGCCAGCAGCTTAGGTGGGAGAGCTGAGCAGTTCTTC. This translates into CASSLGGRAEQFF. The V and J genes are TRBV7-2 and TRBJ2-1; D is perhaps TRBD2 (5 bases). V shed 1 base and J shed 9 bases, with 10 bases lying between them. Germline assignment: CDR1 SGHTA and CDR2 FQGNSA. The CDR3 extends over 13 amino acids.

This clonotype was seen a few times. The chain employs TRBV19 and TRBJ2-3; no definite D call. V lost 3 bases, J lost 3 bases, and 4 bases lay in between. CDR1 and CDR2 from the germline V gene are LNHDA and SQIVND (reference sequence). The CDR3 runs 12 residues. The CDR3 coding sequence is TGTGCCAGTAGTATGGGAACAGATACGCAGTATTTT. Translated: CASSMGTDTQYF. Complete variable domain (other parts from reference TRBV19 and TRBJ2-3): DGGITQSPKYLFRKEGQNVTLSCEQNLNHDAMYWYRQDPGQGLRLIYYSQIVNDFQKGDIAEGYSVSREKKESFPLTVTSAQKNPTAFYLCASSMGTDTQYFGPGTRLTVL.

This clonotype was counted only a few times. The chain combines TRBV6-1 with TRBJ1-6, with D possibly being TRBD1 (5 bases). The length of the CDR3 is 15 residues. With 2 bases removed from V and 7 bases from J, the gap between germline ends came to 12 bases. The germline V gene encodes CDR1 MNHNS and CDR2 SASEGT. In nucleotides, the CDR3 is TGTGCCAGCAGTGAACTGGGACTTCAGAATTCACCCCTCCACTTT. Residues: CASSELGLQNSPLHF.

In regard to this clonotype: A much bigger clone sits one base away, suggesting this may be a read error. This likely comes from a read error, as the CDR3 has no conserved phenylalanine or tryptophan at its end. The CDR3 loop is CASSLDLWTGPSNEQFS. DNA for the CDR3: TGTGCCAGCAGCTTAGACTTATGGACGGGCCCGAGCAATGAGCAGTTCTCC. J is TRBJ2-1 and V is TRBV7-2; unclear D gene. This CDR3 contains 17 residues. V was shortened by 1 base and J by 6 bases, with 19 bases between the two germline ends. Germline V lookup: CDR1 SGHTA, CDR2 FQGNSA.

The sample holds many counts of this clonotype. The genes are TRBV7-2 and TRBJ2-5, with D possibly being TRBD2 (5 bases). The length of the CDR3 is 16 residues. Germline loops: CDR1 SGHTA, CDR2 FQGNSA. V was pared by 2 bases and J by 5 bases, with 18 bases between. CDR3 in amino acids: CASSLTGLASSETQYF. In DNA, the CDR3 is TGTGCCAGCAGCTTAACGGGCCTAGCTAGTTCTGAGACCCAGTACTTC.

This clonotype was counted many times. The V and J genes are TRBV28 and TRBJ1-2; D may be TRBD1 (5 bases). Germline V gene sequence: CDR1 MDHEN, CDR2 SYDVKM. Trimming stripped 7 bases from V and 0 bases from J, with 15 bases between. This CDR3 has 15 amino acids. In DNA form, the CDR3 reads TGTGCCAGCAACATCGGGGCTGCCTCTAACTATGGCTACACCTTC. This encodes CASNIGAASNYGYTF.

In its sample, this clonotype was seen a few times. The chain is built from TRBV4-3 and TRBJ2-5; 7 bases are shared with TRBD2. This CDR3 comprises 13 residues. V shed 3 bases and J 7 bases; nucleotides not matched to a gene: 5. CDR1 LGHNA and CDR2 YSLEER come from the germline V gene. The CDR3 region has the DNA TGCGCCAGCAGCCAGCTCCGACTAGCGACCCAGTACTTC. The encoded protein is CASSQLRLATQYF.

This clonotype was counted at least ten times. Here the CDR3 reads CATSPGGGRGANYGYTF. DNA of the CDR3: TGTGCCACCAGCCCAGGGGGGGGGAGGGGAGCTAACTATGGCTACACCTTC. The chain combines TRBV15 with TRBJ1-2; TRBD1 agrees at 7 bases. There are 17 residues in the CDR3. J lost 0 bases, V lost 5 bases, and 12 bases had no gene match. Per germline, CDR1 LNHNV and CDR2 YYDKDF (reference sequence). Using reference TRBV15 and TRBJ1-2 for the parts outside the CDR3, the full variable domain is DAMVIQNPRYQVTQFGKPVTLSCSQTLNHNVMYWYQQKSSQAPKLLFHYYDKDFNNEADTPDNFQSRRPNTSFCFLDIRSPGLGDTAMYLCATSPGGGRGANYGYTFGSGTRLTVV.

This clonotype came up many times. The CDR3, as DNA: TGTGCCAGCCGGGGATGGAGCAATCAGCCCCAGCATTTT. Protein: CASRGWSNQPQHF. The rearrangement links TRBV6-2 or TRBV6-3 to TRBJ1-5, with D unclear. Germline-derived CDR1 and CDR2 are MNHEY and SVGEGT. Trimming took 8 bases from V and 1 from J, leaving 9 bases between them. The length of the CDR3 is 13 residues.

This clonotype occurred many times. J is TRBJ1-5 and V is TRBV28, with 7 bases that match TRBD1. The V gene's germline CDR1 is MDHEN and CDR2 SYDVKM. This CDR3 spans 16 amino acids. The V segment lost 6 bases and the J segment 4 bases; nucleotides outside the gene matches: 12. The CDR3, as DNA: TGTGCCAGCAGCCCCAAACAGGGGTGGAGGAATCAGCCCCAGCATTTT. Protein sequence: CASSPKQGWRNQPQHF.

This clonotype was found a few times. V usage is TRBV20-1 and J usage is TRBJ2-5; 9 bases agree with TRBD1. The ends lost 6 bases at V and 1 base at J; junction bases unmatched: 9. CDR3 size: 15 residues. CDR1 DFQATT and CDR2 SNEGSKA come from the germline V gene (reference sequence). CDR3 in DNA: TGCAGTGCCCATCCGGGACAGGGCCCCCAAGAGACCCAGTACTTC. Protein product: CSAHPGQGPQETQYF.

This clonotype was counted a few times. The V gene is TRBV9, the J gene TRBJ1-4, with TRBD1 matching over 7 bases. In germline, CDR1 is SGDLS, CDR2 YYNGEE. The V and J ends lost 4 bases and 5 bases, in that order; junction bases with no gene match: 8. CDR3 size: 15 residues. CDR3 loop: CASSPRTGKNEKLFF. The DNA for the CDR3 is TGTGCCAGCAGCCCAAGGACAGGAAAGAATGAAAAACTGTTTTTT.

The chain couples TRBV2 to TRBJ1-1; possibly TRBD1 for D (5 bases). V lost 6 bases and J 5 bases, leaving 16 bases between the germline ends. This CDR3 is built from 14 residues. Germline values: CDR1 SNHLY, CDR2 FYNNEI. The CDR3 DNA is TGTGCCAGCAGGGCTATTCAGGGAGGTACTGAAGCTTTCTTT. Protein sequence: CASRAIQGGTEAFF.

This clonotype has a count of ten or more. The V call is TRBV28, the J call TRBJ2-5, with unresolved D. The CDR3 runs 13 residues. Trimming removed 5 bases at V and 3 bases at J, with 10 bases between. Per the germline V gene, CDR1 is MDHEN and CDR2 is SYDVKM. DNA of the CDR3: TGTGCCAGCAGTACAACTGCCGAAGAGACCCAGTACTTC. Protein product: CASSTTAEETQYF. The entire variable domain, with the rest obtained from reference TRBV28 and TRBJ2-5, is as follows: DVKVTQSSRYLVKRTGEKVFLECVQDMDHENMFWYRQDPGLGLRLIYFSYDVKMKEKGDIPEGYSVSREKKERFSLILESASTNQTSMYLCASSTTAEETQYFGPGTRLLVL.

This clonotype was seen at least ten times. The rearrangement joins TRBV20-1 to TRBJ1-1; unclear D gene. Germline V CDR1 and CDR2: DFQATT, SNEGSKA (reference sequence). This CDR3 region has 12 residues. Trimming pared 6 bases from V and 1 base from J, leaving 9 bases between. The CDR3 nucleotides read TGCAGTGCCGCGCGGGGGAACACTGAAGCTTTCTTT. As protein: CSAARGNTEAFF.

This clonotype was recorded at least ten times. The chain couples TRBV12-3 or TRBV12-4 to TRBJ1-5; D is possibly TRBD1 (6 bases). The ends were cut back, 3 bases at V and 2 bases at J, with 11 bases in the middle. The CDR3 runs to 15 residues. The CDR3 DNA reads TGTGCCAGCAGTTTTGCGGGGGGCGGCAATCAGCCCCAGCATTTT. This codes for CASSFAGGGNQPQHF.